What follows is one T cell receptor beta chain and its context. This CDR3 region has 13 residues. V dropped 6 bases and J dropped 5 bases, with 14 bases sitting between them. Germline CDR1 and CDR2: MNHNS and SASEGT. These data come from a study of long-term antiretroviral therapy in people with HIV. Running of the v3.0 immunoSEQ assay took place at survey level. Using immunoSEQ multiplex PCR, the repertoire was profiled, and TCRdb retains in-frame clones only, with some absent. The sample contains approximately 15,000 clones, around nine tenths of which appear only once. The chain joins TRBV6-1 to TRBJ2-7; D might be TRBD1 (6 bases). The source material was unsorted PBMCs, sampled 6.9 years after starting antiretroviral therapy. The TCR comes from a man aged 45-65 years with HIV. The CDR3 region is CASRNREPNEQYF. The CDR3 DNA reads as TGTGCCAGCAGGAACAGGGAACCCAACGAGCAGTACTTC.